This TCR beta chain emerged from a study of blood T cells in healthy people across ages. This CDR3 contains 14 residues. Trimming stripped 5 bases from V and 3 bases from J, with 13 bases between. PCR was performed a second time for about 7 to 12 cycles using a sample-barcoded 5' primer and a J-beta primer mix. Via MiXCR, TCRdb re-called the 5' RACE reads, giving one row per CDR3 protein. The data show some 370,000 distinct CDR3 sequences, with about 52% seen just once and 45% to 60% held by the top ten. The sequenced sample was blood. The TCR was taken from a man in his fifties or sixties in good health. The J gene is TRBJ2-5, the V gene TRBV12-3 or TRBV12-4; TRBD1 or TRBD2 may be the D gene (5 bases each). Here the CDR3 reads CASSISGTEETQYF. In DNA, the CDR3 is TGTGCCAGCAGTATCTCCGGGACGGAAGAGACCCAGTACTTC.